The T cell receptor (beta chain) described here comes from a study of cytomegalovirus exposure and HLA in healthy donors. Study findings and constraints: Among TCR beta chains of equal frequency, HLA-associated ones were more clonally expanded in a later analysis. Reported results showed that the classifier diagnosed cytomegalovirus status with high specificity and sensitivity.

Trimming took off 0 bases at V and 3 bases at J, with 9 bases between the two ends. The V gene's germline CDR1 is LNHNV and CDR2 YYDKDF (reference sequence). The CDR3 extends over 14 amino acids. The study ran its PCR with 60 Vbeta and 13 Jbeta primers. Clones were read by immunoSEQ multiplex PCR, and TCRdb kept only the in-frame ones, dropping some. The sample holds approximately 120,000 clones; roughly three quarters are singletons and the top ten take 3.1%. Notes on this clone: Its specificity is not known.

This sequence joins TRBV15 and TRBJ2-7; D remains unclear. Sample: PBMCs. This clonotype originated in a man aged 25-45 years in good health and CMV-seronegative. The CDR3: CATSRDLEVYEQYF. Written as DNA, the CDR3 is TGTGCCACCAGCAGAGATCTAGAAGTCTACGAGCAGTACTTC.